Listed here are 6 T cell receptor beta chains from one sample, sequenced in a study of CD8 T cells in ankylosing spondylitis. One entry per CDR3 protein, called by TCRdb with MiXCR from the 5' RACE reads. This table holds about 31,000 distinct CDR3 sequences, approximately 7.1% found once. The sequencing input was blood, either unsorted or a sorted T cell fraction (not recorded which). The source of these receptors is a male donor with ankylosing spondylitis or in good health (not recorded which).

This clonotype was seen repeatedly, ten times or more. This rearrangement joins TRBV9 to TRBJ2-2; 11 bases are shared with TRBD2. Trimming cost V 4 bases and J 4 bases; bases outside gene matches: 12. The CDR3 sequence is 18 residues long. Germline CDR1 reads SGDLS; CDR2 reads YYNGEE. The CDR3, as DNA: TGTGCCAGCAGCTCACCGAATACTAGCGGGAGTACCACCGGGGAGCTGTTTTTT. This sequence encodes CASSSPNTSGSTTGELFF.

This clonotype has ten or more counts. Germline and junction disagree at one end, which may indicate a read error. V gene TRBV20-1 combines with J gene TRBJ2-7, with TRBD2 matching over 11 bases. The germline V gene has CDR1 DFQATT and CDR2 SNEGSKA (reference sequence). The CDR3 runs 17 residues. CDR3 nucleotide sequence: TGCTGTGCTAGCACAGACAGGACTAGCGGGTTGCCCTACGAGCAGTACTTC. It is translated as CCASTDRTSGLPYEQYF.

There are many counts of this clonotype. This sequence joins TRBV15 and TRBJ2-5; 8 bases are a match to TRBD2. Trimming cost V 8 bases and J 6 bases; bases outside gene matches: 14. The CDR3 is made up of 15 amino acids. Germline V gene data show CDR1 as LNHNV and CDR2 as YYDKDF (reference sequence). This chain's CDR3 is CATAGGGGTRKTQYF. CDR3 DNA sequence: TGTGCCACCGCCGGGGGGGGGGGCACAAGAAAGACCCAGTACTTC.

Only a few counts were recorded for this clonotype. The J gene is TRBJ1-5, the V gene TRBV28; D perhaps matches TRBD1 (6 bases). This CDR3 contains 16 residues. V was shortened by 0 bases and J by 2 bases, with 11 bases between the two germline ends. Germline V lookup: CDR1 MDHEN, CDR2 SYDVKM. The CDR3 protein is CASSLWGAEGNQPQHF. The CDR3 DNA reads TGTGCCAGCAGTTTATGGGGGGCTGAGGGCAATCAGCCCCAGCATTTT.

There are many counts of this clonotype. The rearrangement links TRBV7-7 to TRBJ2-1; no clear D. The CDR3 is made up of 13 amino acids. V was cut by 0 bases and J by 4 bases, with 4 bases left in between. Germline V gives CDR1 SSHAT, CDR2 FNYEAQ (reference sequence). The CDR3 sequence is CASSLARYNEQFF. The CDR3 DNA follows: TGTGCCAGCAGCTTAGCGCGATACAATGAGCAGTTCTTC.

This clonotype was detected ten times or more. The DNA for the CDR3 is TGTGCCAGCAGTTTCGGGGGGGATACGCAGTATTTT. Translated: CASSFGGDTQYF. The rearrangement uses TRBV12-3 or TRBV12-4 and TRBJ2-3; the match to TRBD2 covers 7 bases. V shed 3 bases, J shed 6 bases, and the junction held 0 bases outside the gene matches. This CDR3 spans 12 amino acids.